This T cell receptor beta chain originates from a study of breast tumors, draining lymph nodes, adjacent tissues. Study results and limitations: Tumor T cell lymph node origin was a supported hypothesis, not proven.

Breast cancer patients provided tissue from their axillary draining lymph nodes. MiXCR, applied by TCRdb to the multiplex PCR reads, yields one record per CDR3 protein. In the table there are 200,000 to 250,000 distinct CDR3 sequences, less than 45% of which are singletons. The CDR3 has 14 amino acids. Germline V gene lookup returns CDR1 MNHEY and CDR2 SVGAGI. Trimming stripped 5 bases from V and 2 bases from J, with 12 bases between. Regarding this clonotype: Its antigen is undetermined.

The sample comprised axillary lymph node tissue. The chain combines TRBV6-5 with TRBJ1-2; possible D gene TRBD1, 6 bases. This receptor was taken from a female donor with breast cancer. Some clones in this sample may be carry-over from other donors' samples. This CDR3 reads CASSKSTGNYGYTF. In DNA, the CDR3 is TGTGCCAGCAGTAAATCCACAGGGAACTATGGCTACACCTTC.